A single sample gave rise to the 22 T cell receptor beta chains below, sequenced in a study of blood T cell repertoires in COVID-19. TCRdb keeps only in-frame clones here, not all; method: immunoSEQ multiplex PCR. The repertoire holds about 280,000 clones, with approximately 86% as singletons. Sequencing used peripheral blood. The receptors originated from a man aged 35 to 55 with active or convalescent COVID-19.

The chain couples TRBV19 to TRBJ1-4; TRBD1 is a possible D gene (6 bases). Per germline, CDR1 LNHDA and CDR2 SQIVND (reference sequence). The V gene lost 7 bases and the J gene lost 4 bases, with 10 bases spanning the gap. The CDR3 sequence is 13 residues long. For the CDR3, the DNA is TGTGCCAGTACGAGGACAGTTAATGAAAAACTGTTTTTT. It translates to CASTRTVNEKLFF. The full variable domain, rest sourced from reference TRBV19 and TRBJ1-4, is DGGITQSPKYLFRKEGQNVTLSCEQNLNHDAMYWYRQDPGQGLRLIYYSQIVNDFQKGDIAEGYSVSREKKESFPLTVTSAQKNPTAFYLCASTRTVNEKLFFGSGTQLSVL.

V and J are TRBV27 and TRBJ2-1; D is uncertain. Germline V gene lookup returns CDR1 MNHEY and CDR2 SMNVEV (reference sequence). Trimming removed 0 bases from V and 0 bases from J, with 6 bases in between. The CDR3 consists of 15 residues. For the CDR3, the DNA is TGTGCCAGCAGTTTATCTCAGAACTCCTACAATGAGCAGTTCTTC. This translates into CASSLSQNSYNEQFF.

DNA for the CDR3: TGTGCCAGCAGCCTCGGACAGGGTGGAGCAGATACGCAGTATTTT. Translated, it gives CASSLGQGGADTQYF. The chain couples TRBV9 to TRBJ2-3; 8 positions match TRBD1. Germline values: CDR1 SGDLS, CDR2 YYNGEE. The V segment lost 4 bases and the J segment 4 bases; nucleotides outside the gene matches: 8. The CDR3 consists of 15 residues.

This rearrangement joins TRBV7-3 to TRBJ2-2, with 8 positions matching TRBD1. The CDR3 is made up of 15 amino acids. Looked up from germline, CDR1 is SGHTA and CDR2 is FQGTGA. V lost 5 bases and J lost 4; bases outside the gene matches: 6. DNA of the CDR3: TGTGCCAGCAGCGAAGGACAGGGAAGCACCGGGGAGCTGTTTTTT. Translating it yields CASSEGQGSTGELFF. Based on the CDR3 plus reference TRBV7-3 and TRBJ2-2, the full variable domain is GAGVSQTPSNKVTEKGKYVELRCDPISGHTALYWYRQSLGQGPEFLIYFQGTGAADDSGLPNDRFFAVRPEGSVSTLKIQRTERGDSAVYLCASSEGQGSTGELFFGEGSRLTVL.

The V call is TRBV3-1 (or the pseudogene TRBV3-2), the J call TRBJ1-1; no clear D gene. The CDR3 length is 14 residues. From germline, CDR1 is LGHDT and CDR2 YNNKEL (reference sequence). Trimming took 1 base from V and 4 from J, leaving 10 bases between them. The CDR3 coding sequence is TGTGCCAGCAGCCAAGGTTATCGGGTCACTGAAGCTTTCTTT. It translates to CASSQGYRVTEAFF.

The chain has TRBV18 and TRBJ1-1; 8 nucleotides align to TRBD1. Looked up from germline, CDR1 is KGHSH and CDR2 is LQKENI. V shed 4 bases and J 8 bases; nucleotides not matched to a gene: 3. The CDR3 consists of 12 residues. The CDR3 DNA reads as TGTGCCAGCTCACAGGACAGGGCGGAAGCTTTCTTT. Protein product: CASSQDRAEAFF. Full variable domain (missing parts from reference TRBV18 and TRBJ1-1): NAGVMQNPRHLVRRRGQEARLRCSPMKGHSHVYWYRQLPEEGLKFMVYLQKENIIDESGMPKERFSAEFPKEGPSILRIQQVVRGDSAAYFCASSQDRAEAFFGQGTRLTVV.

The chain joins TRBV28 to TRBJ1-2; TRBD1 matches at 7 bases. In germline, CDR1 is MDHEN, CDR2 SYDVKM. The J segment lost 0 bases and the V segment lost 6 bases, leaving 7 bases of the junction unmatched. This CDR3 spans 15 amino acids. For the CDR3, the DNA is TGTGCCAGCAGCTTCCCACAGGGGACTAACTATGGCTACACCTTC. Translated, it gives CASSFPQGTNYGYTF.

For the CDR3, the DNA is TGCAGCGCCGTGGGACAGGGGGTCCACTTT. Its translation is CSAVGQGVHF. The rearrangement uses TRBV29-1 and TRBJ1-6, with 11 bases lining up with TRBD1. The CDR3 length is 10 residues. In germline, CDR1 is SQVTM, CDR2 ANQGSEA. The J segment lost 17 bases and the V segment lost 7 bases, leaving 4 bases of the junction unmatched.

This clone was observed a handful of times. The chain combines TRBV7-2 with TRBJ2-2; 7 bases match TRBD2. Unmatched junction bases numbered 5, after V lost 1 base and J lost 3 bases. Germline V gene data show CDR1 as SGHTA and CDR2 as FQGNSA. The CDR3 sequence is 16 residues long. CDR3 sequence reads: CASSLVSTSDTGELFF. CDR3 DNA sequence: TGTGCCAGCAGCTTAGTCTCCACTAGCGACACCGGGGAGCTGTTTTTT.

This clone was seen more than once but under ten times. This chain links TRBV30 with TRBJ1-2, with D possibly TRBD1 on 5 matching bases. V gave up 1 base and J gave up 1 base, with 7 bases separating them. The CDR3 spans 13 residues. The germline gives CDR1 GTSNPN, CDR2 SVGIG (reference sequence). The DNA for the CDR3 is TGTGCCTGGAGTGCGACAGTTAACTATGGCTACACCTTC. As protein: CAWSATVNYGYTF.

CDR3 loop: CASSQGLLAGYNEQFF. The DNA of the CDR3 is TGTGCCAGCAGCCAAGGCCTGCTAGCGGGGTACAATGAGCAGTTCTTC. The genes are TRBV3-1 (or the pseudogene TRBV3-2) and TRBJ2-1; the match to TRBD2 covers 9 bases. Per germline, CDR1 LGHDT and CDR2 YNNKEL (reference sequence). V gave up 1 base and J gave up 4 bases; unmatched junction bases: 5. The CDR3 sequence is 16 residues long.

V usage is TRBV6-5 and J usage is TRBJ1-2; D might be TRBD1 (6 bases). Germline loops: CDR1 MNHEY, CDR2 SVGAGI. The CDR3 sequence is 13 residues long. V lost 6 bases to trimming and J lost 6 bases, with 14 bases between them. CDR3 residues: CASRPAGGHGYTF. In nucleotides, the CDR3 is TGTGCCAGCAGACCCGCCGGGGGGCATGGCTACACCTTC.

The chain recombines TRBV29-1 with TRBJ1-3; D remains ambiguous. Germline CDR1 is SQVTM and CDR2 is ANQGSEA. Trimming pared 3 bases from V and 4 bases from J, leaving 10 bases between. The CDR3 has 13 amino acids. The CDR3 sequence: CSVEPQEGNTIYF. In DNA form, the CDR3 reads TGCAGCGTTGAGCCTCAGGAAGGAAACACCATATATTTT.

V usage is TRBV7-9 and J usage is TRBJ1-1; possible D gene TRBD1, 5 bases. The germline CDR1 and CDR2 sequences are SEHNR and FQNEAQ (reference sequence). V was shortened by 6 bases and J by 10 bases, with 15 bases between the two germline ends. The CDR3 sequence is 12 residues long. The CDR3 region has the DNA TGTGCCAGCAGTTTTGGGCTGGGGGGAGCTTTCTTT. Protein: CASSFGLGGAFF.

This rearrangement joins TRBV24-1 to TRBJ2-2; 8 nucleotides match TRBD1. CDR1 is KGHDR, CDR2 SFDVKD, per germline. CDR3 length: 16 amino acids. J gave up 5 bases and V 5 bases, and 9 bases lay outside the gene matches. The CDR3 is CATSGPETGETGELFF. The CDR3 nucleotides are TGTGCCACCAGTGGGCCCGAGACAGGGGAGACCGGGGAGCTGTTTTTT.

The J gene is TRBJ1-1, the V gene TRBV11-2; D is ambiguous. The CDR3 sequence is 17 residues long. Trimming cost V 0 bases and J 4 bases, with 18 bases left between them. Germline-derived CDR1 and CDR2 are SGHAT and FQNNGV. CDR3 loop: CASSLEISGPAGTEAFF. The CDR3 bases are TGTGCCAGCAGCTTAGAAATCTCCGGGCCGGCGGGCACTGAAGCTTTCTTT.

The chain links TRBV5-1 to TRBJ2-1; 7 bases align to TRBD1. J gave up 0 bases and V 0 bases, and 6 bases lay outside the gene matches. CDR3 length equals 17 residues. CDR1 and CDR2 (germline): SGHRS, YFSETQ. CDR3 coding DNA: TGCGCCAGCAGCTTGGTGTGGGACAGTCTCTCCTACAATGAGCAGTTCTTC. Translating gives CASSLVWDSLSYNEQFF.

The rearrangement uses TRBV4-2 and TRBJ1-1; D might be TRBD1 (5 bases). V lost 1 base to trimming and J lost 0 bases, with 18 bases between them. The germline V gene encodes CDR1 LGHNA and CDR2 YNFKEQ. The CDR3 spans 18 residues. DNA of the CDR3: TGTGCCAGCAGCCAAGGACCGTGGGGGGGTAGTATGAACACTGAAGCTTTCTTT. It encodes CASSQGPWGGSMNTEAFF.

The chain uses TRBV18 and TRBJ2-5; D remains unclear. V lost 1 base and J lost 3, with 6 bases in between. The CDR3 runs 13 residues. Germline loops: CDR1 KGHSH, CDR2 LQKENI. CDR3 loop: CASSPLAEETQYF. DNA for the CDR3: TGTGCCAGCTCACCACTAGCAGAAGAGACCCAGTACTTC.

The V gene is TRBV10-3, the J gene TRBJ1-2; the D gene is possibly TRBD1 (6 bases). CDR3 length: 12 residues. CDR1 is ENHRY and CDR2 is SYGVKD in the germline V gene. Trimming removed 8 bases from V and 8 bases from J, with 15 bases in between. This chain's CDR3 is CAISGGRDGYTF. Here the CDR3 DNA reads TGTGCCATCTCGGGGGGGCGAGACGGCTACACCTTC.

The CDR3 reads CAKSAGDEQFF. DNA of the CDR3: TGTGCCAAAAGTGCAGGCGATGAGCAGTTCTTC. The chain is built from TRBV19 and TRBJ2-1; D not resolved. The ends were cut back, 10 bases at V and 8 bases at J, with 12 bases in the middle. Germline V gene data show CDR1 as LNHDA and CDR2 as SQIVND (reference sequence). The CDR3 contains 11 residues.

This clone appeared a single time. The V and J genes are TRBV29-1 and TRBJ2-1; weak D call: TRBD2 (5 bases). V shed 7 bases and J shed 10 bases, with 26 bases lying between them. The length of the CDR3 is 15 residues. CDR1 and CDR2 (germline): SQVTM, ANQGSEA. CDR3 region: CSARPFRTPRGEQFF. DNA for the CDR3: TGCAGCGCAAGACCGTTTCGGACTCCCCGAGGGGAGCAGTTCTTC.